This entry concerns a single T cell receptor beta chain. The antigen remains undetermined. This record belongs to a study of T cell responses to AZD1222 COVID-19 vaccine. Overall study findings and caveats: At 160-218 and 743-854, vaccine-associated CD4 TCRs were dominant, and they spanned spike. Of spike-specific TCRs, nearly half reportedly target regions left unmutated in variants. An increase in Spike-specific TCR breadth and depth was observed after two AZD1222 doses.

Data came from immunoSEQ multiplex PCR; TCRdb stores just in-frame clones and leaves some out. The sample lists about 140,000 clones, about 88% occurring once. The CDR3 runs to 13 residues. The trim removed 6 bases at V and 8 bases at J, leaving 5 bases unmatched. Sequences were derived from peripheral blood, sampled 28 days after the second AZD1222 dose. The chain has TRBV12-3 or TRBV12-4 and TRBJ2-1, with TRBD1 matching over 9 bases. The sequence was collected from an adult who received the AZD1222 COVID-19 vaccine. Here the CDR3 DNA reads TGTGCCAGCAGAAGGGACAGGGCCGATGAGCAGTTCTTC. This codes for CASRRDRADEQFF.